This TCR beta chain was identified in a study of blood T cell repertoires in COVID-19. Here immunoSEQ multiplex PCR was the method, and the copy in TCRdb shows in-frame clones only, minus some. This table has around 100,000 clones, over 75% appearing once. The CDR3 consists of 12 residues. The V end lost 3 bases, the J end lost 4 bases, and 6 bases lay between the germline ends. This TCR was recovered from a man aged 65-85 years with active or convalescent COVID-19. This rearrangement joins TRBV12-3 or TRBV12-4 to TRBJ1-2; D call uncertain. Sequenced input: peripheral blood. The CDR3 here is CASSFGFYGYTF. In DNA form, the CDR3 reads TGTGCCAGCAGTTTTGGCTTCTATGGCTACACCTTC.